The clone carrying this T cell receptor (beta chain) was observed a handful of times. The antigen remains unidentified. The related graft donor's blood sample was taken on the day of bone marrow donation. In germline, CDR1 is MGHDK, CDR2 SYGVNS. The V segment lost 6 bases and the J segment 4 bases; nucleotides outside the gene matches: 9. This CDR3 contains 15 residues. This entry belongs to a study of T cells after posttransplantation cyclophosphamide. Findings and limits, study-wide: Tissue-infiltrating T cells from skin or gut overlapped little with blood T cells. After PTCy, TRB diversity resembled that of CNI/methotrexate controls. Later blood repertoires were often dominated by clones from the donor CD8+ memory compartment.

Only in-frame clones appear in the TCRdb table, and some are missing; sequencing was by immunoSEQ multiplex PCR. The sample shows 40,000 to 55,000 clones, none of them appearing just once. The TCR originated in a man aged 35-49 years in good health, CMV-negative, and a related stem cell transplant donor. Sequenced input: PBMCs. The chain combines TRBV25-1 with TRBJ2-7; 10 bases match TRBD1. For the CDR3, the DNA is TGTGCCAGCAGACCCAGGACAGGGGGTCTTTACGAGCAGTACTTC. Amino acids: CASRPRTGGLYEQYF.